This TCR beta chain was obtained from a study of blood T cells in healthy people across ages. Combining a sample-barcoded 5' primer with a J-beta primer mix, a second PCR ran for about 7 to 12 cycles. TCRdb re-called the 5' RACE reads with MiXCR, one entry per CDR3 protein. The repertoire holds hundreds of thousands of distinct CDR3 sequences, with roughly half as singletons. Study results and limitations: Estimates drawn from one million T cells were deemed to understate diversity.

The sample holds a few counts of this clonotype. Antigen unknown. Germline trimming cut 4 bases from V and 14 bases from J; bases unmatched to any gene: 12. Germline loops: CDR1 SNHLY, CDR2 FYNNEI. The CDR3 is made up of 13 amino acids. Peripheral blood from each donor was collected in a volume of approximately 9.2 milliliters. The authors extracted at least 5 micrograms of total RNA per sample. The sample comprised blood. The receptor was derived from a woman older than 75 in good health. This chain joins TRBV2 and TRBJ2-3; 7 bases align to TRBD1. In DNA, the CDR3 is TGTGCCAGCAGTGCACTTCCGGGACAGTCAAGGTATTTT. This gives the protein CASSALPGQSRYF.